This T cell receptor (beta chain) was retrieved from a study of CD8+ T cells in alopecia areata. Study details: Treated patients swallowed 5 to 10 mg of oral tofacitinib twice daily. General study points: Normal scalp showed lower clonality than lesional scalp, especially alopecia totalis/universalis. Patients shared TCRs less clearly than mice did, possibly for HLA-related reasons.

As regards this clone: As yet, its antigen is unknown.

Both CD4+ and CD8+ T cells were separated by sorting PBMCs. There are 15 residues in the CDR3. Trimming pared 4 bases from V and 2 bases from J, leaving 14 bases between. The germline V gene has CDR1 MNHEY and CDR2 SVGAGI. As the sequencing template, cDNA was produced by extracting RNA and reverse transcribing it. Some clones are missing from TCRdb's copy, which holds only in-frame ones; the method was immunoSEQ multiplex PCR. The sample holds 150,000 or so clones; more than 45% are singletons and the top ten take around 7%. The chain uses TRBV6-5 and TRBJ1-1; D uncertain. What was sequenced was CD4+ T cells sorted from blood. This TCR came from a human donor with alopecia areata. The chain's CDR3 is CASSWSYPGNTEAFF. In nucleotides, the CDR3 is TGTGCCAGCAGTTGGAGTTATCCGGGTAACACTGAAGCTTTCTTT.